Presented here are 8 T cell receptor beta chains from one specimen sequenced in a study of Graves' ophthalmopathy and Graves' hyperthyroidism. Investigators amplified TCR beta CDR3 regions from RNA transcripts. RT-PCR with HTBI primers came first, then second-round multiplex PCR. TCRdb reprocessed the multiplex PCR reads with MiXCR, giving one entry per CDR3 protein. The sample consists of about 640,000 distinct CDR3 sequences, about 40% of them appearing once. The sample consisted of peripheral blood. These receptor sequences come from an adult man with Graves' ophthalmopathy.

In its sample, this clonotype was seen many times. The CDR3 coding sequence is TGCGCCAGCAGCTTGGCCGTTGGGGCGAACACCGGGGAGCTGTTTTTT. Translating gives CASSLAVGANTGELFF. This sequence joins TRBV5-1 and TRBJ2-2, with D hard to call. This CDR3 has 16 amino acids. Trimming took off 0 bases at V and 0 bases at J, with 9 bases between the two ends. Germline CDR1 SGHRS, CDR2 YFSETQ.

Of note for this clonotype: The conserved final phenylalanine or tryptophan is absent from the CDR3, which likely points to a read error. The DNA is omitted, as the CDR3 cannot be located on it reliably, and the CDR3 follows TCRdb's listing. The rearrangement joins TRBV2 to TRBJ1-4. The germline CDR1 and CDR2 sequences are SNHLY and FYNNEI. The CDR3 length is 10 residues, termini included. CDR3 in amino acids: CASSEGRSGY.

The chain joins TRBV14 to TRBJ1-6, with 7 bases that match TRBD1. V lost 1 base, J lost 13 bases, and 10 bases stayed unmatched. CDR1 is SGHDN and CDR2 is FVKESK in the germline V gene. The CDR3 is 15 residues long. CDR3 nucleotides: TGTGCCAGCAGCCAAGCCGGGACAGCCGATCTCCCCCTCCACTTT. Its protein product is CASSQAGTADLPLHF.

The genes are TRBV6-1 and TRBJ1-4, with 7 bases fitting TRBD1. The CDR3 has 15 amino acids. The germline V gene encodes CDR1 MNHNS and CDR2 SASEGT. Unmatched junction bases numbered 7, after V lost 6 bases and J lost 3 bases. The DNA for the CDR3 is TGTGCCAGCAGACAACTCGGGACAGCTAATGAAAAACTGTTTTTT. Translated: CASRQLGTANEKLFF.

The chain is built from TRBV20-1 and TRBJ2-7; 8 bases are shared with TRBD1. From germline, CDR1 is DFQATT and CDR2 SNEGSKA (reference sequence). The CDR3 has 16 amino acids. The V and J ends lost 0 bases and 5 bases, in that order; junction bases with no gene match: 12. The CDR3: CSARDLVSGGIDEQYF. The CDR3, as DNA: TGCAGTGCTAGAGATCTCGTGTCAGGGGGCATTGACGAGCAGTACTTC.

The chain uses TRBV29-1 and TRBJ2-1, with D perhaps assigned TRBD1 or TRBD2 (5 bases each). V gave up 4 bases and J gave up 0 bases, with 16 bases separating them. Germline CDR1 SQVTM, CDR2 ANQGSEA. The CDR3 covers 16 residues. CDR3 nucleotides: TGCAGCGTTGTAGGGGACCAGACTAACTCCTACAATGAGCAGTTCTTC. This encodes CSVVGDQTNSYNEQFF.

The rearrangement joins TRBV7-2 to TRBJ1-3; TRBD1 matches at 9 bases. The CDR3 is 17 residues long. The trim removed 3 bases at V and 2 bases at J, leaving 8 bases unmatched. CDR1 and CDR2 (germline): SGHTA, FQGNSA. For the CDR3, the DNA is TGTGCCAGCAGCTTCGGAGAAAGGGACAGGGCTGGAAACACCATATATTTT. The encoded protein is CASSFGERDRAGNTIYF. Full variable domain (rest looked up from reference TRBV7-2 and TRBJ1-3): GAGVSQSPSNKVTEKGKDVELRCDPISGHTALYWYRQSLGQGLEFLIYFQGNSAPDKSGLPSDRFSAERTGGSVSTLTIQRTQQEDSAVYLCASSFGERDRAGNTIYFGEGSWLTVV.

This chain links TRBV6-6 with TRBJ2-7; maybe TRBD1 (7 bases). The ends were cut back, 2 bases at V and 4 bases at J, with 15 bases in the middle. Germline assignment: CDR1 MNHNY and CDR2 SVGAGI (reference sequence). This CDR3 is built from 15 residues. The CDR3 nucleotides are TGTGCCAGCAGTTACAGGTCGGCAGGGGGGTACGAGCAGTACTTC. Protein: CASSYRSAGGYEQYF.